The clone carrying this T cell receptor beta chain was seen just once. TCRdb's copy holds only in-frame clones and misses some; the assay was immunoSEQ multiplex PCR. The data hold about 74,000 clones, with approximately 84% observed a single time. This sample was taken from a study of T cells in localized non-small cell lung cancer. Trimming removed 5 bases from V and 5 bases from J, with 16 bases in between. Germline CDR1 MNHEY, CDR2 SMNVEV (reference sequence). The CDR3 has 15 residues. The source material was peripheral blood, sampled before any cancer treatment. This chain uses TRBV27 with TRBJ1-5; a possible D gene is TRBD1 (6 bases). This sequence originates from a female donor of 60 years or more with stage I lung adenocarcinoma. CDR3 nucleotide sequence: TGTGCCAGCAGTCTTAGGCCGGGGGCGGATCAGCCCCAGCATTTT. This sequence encodes CASSLRPGADQPQHF.